This T cell receptor (beta chain) is drawn from a study of prognosis after radiotherapy for stage I lung cancer. Study at large: Stage I non-small cell lung cancer patients, who were enrolled in Nanjing, China, joined the cohort between 2018 and 2019.

It was by two-round multiplex PCR that TCR beta CDR3 was amplified from genomic DNA. Initially, in first-round PCR, primers specific to each TRBV and TRBJ gene were used. TCRdb used MiXCR to reprocess the multiplex PCR reads, holding one entry per CDR3 protein. The top ten clones hold around 6.5% of a sample with 9,500 to 13,000 distinct CDR3 sequences, approximately 50% of them seen once. Blood was drawn (around 6 milliliters of peripheral blood) at each of two time points. As for this clonotype: Its antigen is not identified. A clone one base away is much larger, so this may be a read error.

Notes on the study in general: Counts of unique TCR clones fell following stereotactic body radiation therapy, median around 9,500 versus 6,500. Reports indicated that TRBV and TRBJ gene usage differed between patients with and without metastases, including differences in several V and two J genes after SBRT.

This TCR was recovered from a donor at least 50 years old with non-small cell lung cancer. The sample in question was PBMCs, obtained before or after stereotactic body radiation therapy (not recorded which).

CDR3 coding DNA: TGTGCCAGCAGCCATGGGGACAGCAGGGAGACCCAGTACTTC. It specifies CASSHGDSRETQYF. The chain couples TRBV9 to TRBJ2-5; 7 bases match TRBD1. The J segment lost 5 bases and the V segment lost 4 bases, leaving 8 bases of the junction unmatched. Germline lookup yields CDR1 SGDLS and CDR2 YYNGEE. This CDR3 is 14 amino acids long.